The 31 T cell receptor beta chains listed next were all sequenced from one sample in a study of T cells after yellow fever vaccination (dated by TCRdb to about 2019). Library construction relied on 5' RACE. The sequencer was an Illumina HiSeq 2500. TCRdb trimmed the raw reads at Q25, called clones with MiXCR and kept productive beta chains. Duplicate CDR3 protein sequences are folded into a single record with the most common DNA and genes. Present in this sample are 300,000 or so distinct CDR3 sequences, 8% to 9.5% of which were seen just once. Approximately 15% of the sample is in the top ten clones. Per the publication, the treatment or condition label means: live attenuated yellow fever vaccine strain. The sequences come from PBMCs, collected about 41 days after the first yellow fever vaccination. These receptors all come from a man aged 18 to 29 who received the YFV17D yellow fever vaccine.

This clonotype was seen only a few times. This rearrangement joins TRBV29-1 to TRBJ1-1, with a tentative D call TRBD1 (5 bases). Germline V lookup: CDR1 SQVTM, CDR2 ANQGSEA. Trimming pared 1 base from V and 7 bases from J, leaving 13 bases between. This CDR3 has 13 amino acids. The CDR3 DNA sequence: TGCAGCGTTGAAGCCCAGGGAAGAAGTGAAGCTTTCTTT. As protein: CSVEAQGRSEAFF.

At least ten counts were recorded for this clonotype. V usage is TRBV7-9 and J usage is TRBJ2-1; weak D call: TRBD2 (6 bases). Trimming stripped 6 bases from V and 0 bases from J, with 15 bases between. Germline V gene sequence: CDR1 SEHNR, CDR2 FQNEAQ (reference sequence). The CDR3 length is 16 residues. The CDR3 region is CASSLSLASSYNEQFF. For the CDR3, the DNA is TGTGCCAGCAGTTTATCGCTAGCGAGCTCCTACAATGAGCAGTTCTTC.

The rearrangement uses TRBV2 and TRBJ2-1; 9 nucleotides line up with TRBD2. Germline V gene data show CDR1 as SNHLY and CDR2 as FYNNEI. The CDR3 extends over 18 amino acids. V was pared by 8 bases and J by 0 bases, with 14 bases of the junction left unmatched. The CDR3 DNA reads TGTGCCAGCTGTTTGGGTATTAGCGGGGGCCCCTCCTACAATGAGCAGTTCTTC. Translation gives CASCLGISGGPSYNEQFF.

This clonotype appeared many times. At one of its ends the junction is not consistent with the germline gene, which may arise from a read error. The V gene is TRBV2, the J gene TRBJ2-1; possible D gene TRBD2, 5 bases. This CDR3 has 12 amino acids. Germline lookup yields CDR1 SNHLY and CDR2 FYNNEI. The CDR3 region is CASRADYDEQFF. CDR3 in DNA: TGTGCCAGCAGGGCCGACTACGATGAGCAGTTCTTC. Variable domain in full (rest from reference TRBV2 and TRBJ2-1): EPEVTQTPSHQVTQMGQEVILRCVPISNHLYFYWYRQILGQKVEFLVSFYNNEISEKSEIFDDQFSVERPDGSNFTLKIRSTKLEDSAMYFCASRADYDEQFFGPGTRLTVL.

The table lists this clonotype with many counts. The chain employs TRBV7-3 and TRBJ1-5, with D perhaps matching TRBD1 (5 bases). Trimming removed 8 bases at V and 6 bases at J, with 14 bases between. Germline lookup yields CDR1 SGHTA and CDR2 FQGTGA. This CDR3 comprises 13 residues. CDR3 nucleotides: TGTGCCAGCGAAGGACAATTCAGTCAGCCCCAGCATTTT. This gives the protein CASEGQFSQPQHF.

This clonotype occurred many times. This chain joins TRBV9 and TRBJ1-1; D not resolved. V dropped 3 bases and J dropped 5 bases, with 11 bases sitting between them. The CDR3 length is 13 residues. Germline CDR1 reads SGDLS; CDR2 reads YYNGEE. CDR3 protein: CASSGPGRTEAFF. The DNA for the CDR3 is TGTGCCAGCAGCGGCCCGGGAAGGACTGAAGCTTTCTTT.

In this sample, this clonotype turned up a few times. The genes are TRBV6-1 and TRBJ2-1; 10 bases are shared with TRBD2. CDR1 and CDR2 (germline): MNHNS, SASEGT. The junction had 11 bases not matched to a gene; V was cut back by 5 bases and J by 7 bases. This CDR3 is 16 amino acids long. The chain's CDR3 is CASSQASAGGRNEQFF. The DNA for the CDR3 is TGTGCCAGCAGTCAGGCCTCAGCGGGGGGGCGTAATGAGCAGTTCTTC.

The V gene is TRBV4-1, the J gene TRBJ2-3; TRBD2 is a possible D gene (6 bases). CDR1 is MGHRA, CDR2 YSYEKL, per germline. The CDR3 has 17 residues. The V end lost 1 base, the J end lost 2 bases, and 16 bases lay between the germline ends. CDR3 loop: CASSQGRAREATDTQYF. CDR3 sequence (DNA): TGCGCCAGCAGCCAAGGTCGGGCCAGGGAGGCCACAGATACGCAGTATTTT.

This clonotype came up a few times. The chain links TRBV7-9 to TRBJ2-1; D call uncertain. V was clipped by 2 bases and J by 6 bases, with 11 bases between them. The CDR3 is made up of 14 amino acids. Looked up from germline, CDR1 is SEHNR and CDR2 is FQNEAQ (reference sequence). CDR3 amino acids: CASSLTTGSNEQFF. The CDR3 nucleotides are TGTGCCAGCAGCTTAACGACCGGTTCCAATGAGCAGTTCTTC.

The table lists this clonotype with a few counts. This chain links TRBV12-3 or TRBV12-4 with TRBJ2-3; D gene uncertain. The length of the CDR3 is 14 residues. The ends were cut back, 6 bases at V and 2 bases at J, with 12 bases in the middle. Here the CDR3 reads CASRELGNTDTQYF. Here the CDR3 DNA reads TGTGCCAGCAGGGAACTGGGGAACACAGATACGCAGTATTTT.

The chain joins TRBV12-3 or TRBV12-4 to TRBJ1-2; D gene uncertain. V lost 6 bases to trimming and J lost 5 bases, with 10 bases between them. This CDR3 contains 12 residues. In nucleotides, the CDR3 is TGTGCCAGCAGCCCTCAGAGATATGGCTACACCTTC. This encodes CASSPQRYGYTF.

Of note for this clonotype: An end of the junction does not agree with germline; a read error may underlie this. The CDR3 loop reads CCARDRIYTGRVGELFF. The CDR3 coding sequence is TGCTGTGCTAGAGATCGAATTTATACAGGGAGGGTCGGGGAGCTGTTTTTT. The gene calls are TRBV20-1 and TRBJ2-2, with a possible D match to TRBD2 (7 bases). The germline CDR1 and CDR2 sequences are DFQATT and SNEGSKA (reference sequence). The CDR3 is made up of 17 amino acids.

This clonotype was seen at least ten times. The V call is TRBV20-1, the J call TRBJ2-7; D call uncertain. The CDR3 is made up of 12 amino acids. Germline V gene sequence: CDR1 DFQATT, CDR2 SNEGSKA (reference sequence). Trimming removed 6 bases at V and 3 bases at J, with 12 bases between. CDR3: CSATKVDYEQYF. For the CDR3, the DNA is TGCAGTGCCACAAAGGTAGACTACGAGCAGTACTTC.

This clonotype was counted between two and nine times. This chain joins TRBV2 and TRBJ2-7; 7 bases line up with TRBD1. Trimming took 6 bases from V and 0 from J; bases not matched to a gene: 2. This CDR3 spans 13 amino acids. Germline-derived CDR1 and CDR2 are SNHLY and FYNNEI. For the CDR3, the DNA is TGTGCCAGCAGAGGGACAGACTCCTACGAGCAGTACGTC. Protein: CASRGTDSYEQYV.

The rearrangement links TRBV5-4 to TRBJ2-5; 9 positions agree with TRBD2. The length of the CDR3 is 16 residues. With 5 bases clipped from V and 3 bases from J, the junction kept 11 bases outside the gene matches. The germline V gene has CDR1 SGHNT and CDR2 YYREEE (reference sequence). CDR3 in DNA: TGTGCCAGCAGTAAACGAGCGGGGGGAGGGGAAGAGACCCAGTACTTC. Translation: CASSKRAGGGEETQYF.

The chain couples TRBV7-3 to TRBJ2-2; D is possibly TRBD2 (5 bases). With 8 bases removed from V and 11 bases from J, the gap between germline ends came to 21 bases. This CDR3 is built from 14 residues. Germline-derived CDR1 and CDR2 are SGHTA and FQGTGA. The CDR3 nucleotides are TGTGCCAGCGACCTCGGGCGGTGGACGGGAGAGCTGTTTTTT. Its protein is CASDLGRWTGELFF.

V usage is TRBV20-1 and J usage is TRBJ1-1; the D is unclear. Trimming stripped 5 bases from V and 5 bases from J, with 15 bases between. Germline CDR1 and CDR2: DFQATT and SNEGSKA (reference sequence). There are 13 residues in the CDR3. The chain's CDR3 is CSAPLLGSTEAFF. The CDR3 bases are TGCAGTGCTCCCTTATTGGGGTCGACTGAAGCTTTCTTT.

This clonotype showed up just a few times. The chain has TRBV6-5 and TRBJ2-7, with 7 positions matching TRBD1. Germline lookup yields CDR1 MNHEY and CDR2 SVGAGI. V trimming: 2 bases; J trimming: 7 bases; junction bases outside the gene matches: 5. The CDR3 loop spans 13 amino acids. CDR3 residues: CASSYTTGNEQYF. In nucleotides, the CDR3 is TGTGCCAGCAGTTACACGACAGGGAATGAGCAGTACTTC.

This clonotype was found a few times. V gene TRBV25-1 combines with J gene TRBJ1-1; D unclear. Germline V CDR1 and CDR2: MGHDK, SYGVNS. The CDR3 has 15 amino acids. Deletions cut 3 bases from V and 2 bases from J, with 13 bases between. CDR3 DNA sequence: TGTGCCAGCAGTGACCCCCGGCTGCCCAACACTGAAGCTTTCTTT. Amino acids: CASSDPRLPNTEAFF.

This clonotype turned up a few times. This chain connects TRBV20-1 to TRBJ2-5; TRBD2 might be the D (6 bases). Trimming took off 6 bases at V and 5 bases at J, with 16 bases between the two ends. This CDR3 is built from 13 residues. Germline assignment: CDR1 DFQATT and CDR2 SNEGSKA (reference sequence). CDR3: CSAIGEVGETQYF. Here the CDR3 DNA reads TGCAGTGCCATCGGGGAGGTCGGGGAGACCCAGTACTTC.

The chain employs TRBV10-3 and TRBJ2-1; the D is unclear. The CDR3 consists of 16 residues. Germline CDR1 reads ENHRY; CDR2 reads SYGVKD. The V gene lost 7 bases and the J gene lost 5 bases, with 21 bases spanning the gap. The CDR3 sequence is CAIKSVLGSHNNEQFF. The CDR3 bases are TGTGCCATCAAATCAGTGTTGGGTAGTCATAACAATGAGCAGTTCTTC.

The chain employs TRBV6-5 and TRBJ1-2, with 9 bases lining up with TRBD1. The V gene end was trimmed by 2 bases and the J gene end by 2 bases; junction bases not matched to a gene: 6. The CDR3 loop spans 16 amino acids. Per germline, CDR1 MNHEY and CDR2 SVGAGI. In nucleotides, the CDR3 is TGTGCCAGCAGTTACAGGGGACAGGGATCCAACTATGGCTACACCTTC. Encoded protein: CASSYRGQGSNYGYTF.

This clonotype was detected a few times. The CDR3 bases are TGTGCCAGCAGCTCCTCGTTGAGGTACCAAGAGACCCAGTACTTC. Its protein is CASSSSLRYQETQYF. The rearrangement joins TRBV7-9 to TRBJ2-5; the D is unclear. V was cut by 4 bases and J by 0 bases, with 12 bases left in between. The CDR3 contains 15 residues. CDR1 and CDR2 (germline): SEHNR, FQNEAQ (reference sequence).

This clonotype was detected only a few times. The chain employs TRBV7-3 and TRBJ2-3; TRBD1 aligns across 8 bases. J was trimmed by 1 base and V by 1 base; bases with no gene match: 1. Germline V gene data show CDR1 as SGHTA and CDR2 as FQGTGA. This CDR3 has 15 amino acids. CDR3 region: CASSLMGQGTDTQYF. The CDR3 DNA reads TGTGCCAGCAGCTTAATGGGACAGGGCACAGATACGCAGTATTTT.

This clonotype came up a few times. The chain has TRBV4-3 and TRBJ1-2; D unclear. The CDR3 has 13 amino acids. Germline loops: CDR1 LGHNA, CDR2 YSLEER. The ends were cut back, 0 bases at V and 8 bases at J, with 10 bases in the middle. The CDR3: CASSQDSTDGYTF. The CDR3 coding sequence is TGCGCCAGCAGCCAAGATTCCACAGACGGCTACACCTTC.

This clonotype was seen only a few times. The chain carries TRBV6-8 and TRBJ2-2; 9 nucleotides agree with TRBD1. The germline V gene encodes CDR1 MNHGY and CDR2 SAAAGT. The CDR3 runs to 14 residues. V trimming: 10 bases; J trimming: 5 bases; junction bases outside the gene matches: 8. The CDR3 bases are TGTGCCAAACACCGGGACAGGGTGACCGGGGAGCTGTTTTTT. Amino acids: CAKHRDRVTGELFF.

The chain uses TRBV7-9 and TRBJ1-6; D is uncertain. Germline CDR1 and CDR2: SEHNR and FQNEAQ (reference sequence). The CDR3 contains 12 residues. V was pared by 3 bases and J by 8 bases, with 5 bases between. The CDR3 DNA is TGTGCCAGCAGCTTCGGGGATTCACCCCTCCACTTT. It yields the protein CASSFGDSPLHF. Looking up the rest from reference TRBV7-9 and TRBJ1-6 gives the full variable domain: DTGVSQNPRHKITKRGQNVTFRCDPISEHNRLYWYRQTLGQGPEFLTYFQNEAQLEKSRLLSDRFSAERPKGSFSTLEIQRTEQGDSAMYLCASSFGDSPLHFGNGTRLTVT.

The V call is TRBV5-6, the J call TRBJ2-1, with 10 bases lining up with TRBD2. This CDR3 has 16 amino acids. Germline CDR1 and CDR2: SGHDT and YYEEEE. The V and J ends lost 1 base and 7 bases, in that order; junction bases with no gene match: 8. CDR3: CASSLMPSGGGNEQFF. DNA of the CDR3: TGTGCCAGCAGCTTGATGCCTAGCGGGGGAGGGAATGAGCAGTTCTTC.

This clonotype was counted ten times or more. The CDR3 DNA sequence: TGCGCCAGCAGCCAAGATTCCCCGGGGGGGGCCCGACATGAGCAGTTCTTC. Encoded protein: CASSQDSPGGARHEQFF. The chain is built from TRBV4-3 and TRBJ2-1, with 8 positions matching TRBD2. The CDR3 totals 17 residues. With V trimmed by 0 bases and J by 8 bases, 12 bases remained unmatched. Germline CDR1 and CDR2: LGHNA and YSLEER.

The chain recombines TRBV6-6 with TRBJ1-1; TRBD1 matches at 7 bases. Per germline, CDR1 MNHNY and CDR2 SVGAGI (reference sequence). The CDR3 spans 13 residues. V shed 7 bases and J 5 bases; nucleotides not matched to a gene: 7. CDR3 in amino acids: CASKTGADTEAFF. The DNA for the CDR3 is TGTGCCAGCAAAACAGGGGCGGATACTGAAGCTTTCTTT.

The chain links TRBV7-9 to TRBJ1-4; D possibly corresponds to TRBD1 (5 bases). The CDR3 sequence is 13 residues long. Germline V gives CDR1 SEHNR, CDR2 FQNEAQ (reference sequence). The V gene lost 10 bases and the J gene lost 3 bases, with 12 bases spanning the gap. The CDR3 is CAIPRGPNEKLFF. CDR3 in DNA: TGTGCCATCCCGAGGGGACCTAATGAAAAACTGTTTTTT.